This paragraph covers one TCR beta chain sequence. Investigators performed immunoSEQ version v3.0 at survey level. Profiling relied on immunoSEQ multiplex PCR, and the TCRdb table lists in-frame clones only, not all of them. The table has tens of thousands of clones, 84% seen once. This sample stems from a study of long-term antiretroviral therapy in people with HIV. The CDR3 runs 15 residues. Trimming removed 1 base at V and 6 bases at J, with 16 bases between. Germline CDR1 is SGHTA and CDR2 is FQGTGA. Sequences were derived from unsorted PBMCs, sampled 0.5 years before starting antiretroviral therapy. The rearrangement uses TRBV7-3 and TRBJ2-7; D not certain. This TCR derives from a man aged 40-49 years with HIV. The CDR3 loop reads CASSLSPEASREQYF. Written as DNA, the CDR3 is TGTGCCAGCAGCTTAAGTCCTGAGGCCTCTCGCGAGCAGTACTTC.